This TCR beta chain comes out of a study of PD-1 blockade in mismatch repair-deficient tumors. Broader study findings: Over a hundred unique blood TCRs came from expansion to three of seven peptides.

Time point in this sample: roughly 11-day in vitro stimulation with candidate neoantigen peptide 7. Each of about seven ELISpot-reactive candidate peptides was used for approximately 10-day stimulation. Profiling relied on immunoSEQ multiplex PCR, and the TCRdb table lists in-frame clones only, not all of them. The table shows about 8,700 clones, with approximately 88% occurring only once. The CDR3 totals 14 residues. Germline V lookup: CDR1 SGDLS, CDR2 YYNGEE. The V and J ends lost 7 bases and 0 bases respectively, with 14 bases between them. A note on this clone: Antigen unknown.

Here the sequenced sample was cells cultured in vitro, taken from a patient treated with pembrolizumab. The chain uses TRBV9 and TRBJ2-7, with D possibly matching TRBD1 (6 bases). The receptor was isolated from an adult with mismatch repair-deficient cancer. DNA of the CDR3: TGTGCCAGCGCGCGTCTCAGGGGCTCCTACGAGCAGTACTTC. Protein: CASARLRGSYEQYF.